Listed here is a single T cell receptor (beta chain). Barcoded TCR alpha and TCR beta cDNA libraries with UMIs came from 5'RACE using constant-segment primers. TCRdb analysed the 5' RACE reads with MiXCR anew, one entry per CDR3 protein. Among more than 450,000 distinct CDR3 sequences listed, 15% to 20% were seen once. Trimming removed 2 bases at V and 5 bases at J, with 13 bases between. The CDR3 covers 15 residues. Looked up from germline, CDR1 is SGHRS and CDR2 is YFSETQ. This sample is part of a study of T-cell memory formation after mild COVID-19. As for the study in general: Clustering of TCRs was largely donor specific.

Sequencing was done on a sample of PBMCs or a T cell subset sorted from them (not recorded which). This receptor was taken from an adult woman who had mild COVID-19 (a few samples of this study predate the infection). Cell type and time point are not known. The chain is built from TRBV5-1 and TRBJ1-4; D unresolved. The CDR3 DNA reads TGCGCCAGCAGCTTCACTGACTCCAGCAATGAAAAACTGTTTTTT. It translates to CASSFTDSSNEKLFF.